This TCR beta chain was obtained from a study of T cell repertoires in cytomegalovirus infection. For the study at large: Matching HLA type, along with CMV infection, was indicated by public TCR beta signatures.

This clonotype is a singleton in its sample. Antigen unknown. In TCRdb, the reads were re-called with MiXCR into one record per CDR3 protein. This sample has about 220,000 distinct CDR3 sequences; around two fifths occur once, and the top ten carry over 45%. The CDR3 is 13 residues long. Germline CDR1 reads MDHEN; CDR2 reads SYDVKM. Study-level findings and limits: In two of eight donors, the top clonotype was HLA-C-restricted CMV-specific. People with CMV and the relevant HLA were identified by cumulative public TCR beta family frequency.

The sequences come from CD8+ T cells from cultured PBMCs, collected from culture after CMV antigen stimulation. The source of this sequence is a human donor in good health (CMV status not recorded). Some clones in this sample may be carry-over from other donors' samples. The V call is TRBV28, the J call TRBJ1-1, with D possibly TRBD1 on 5 matching bases. The DNA of the CDR3 is TGTGCTGGAGGGGCTCCGGGCGCCACTGAAGCTTTCTTT. It encodes CAGGAPGATEAFF.